A single sample gave rise to the 22 T cell receptor beta chains below, sequenced in a study of early T cells in non-severe SARS-CoV-2 infection. MiXCR was run by TCRdb on the 5' RACE reads, yielding one entry per CDR3 protein. Of about 69,000 distinct CDR3 sequences in the sample, approximately 9.5% were seen once. Sequences were obtained from whole blood. Receptors originate from an adult who was a healthcare worker with PCR-confirmed SARS-CoV-2 infection or an uninfected control (not recorded which).

This clonotype appeared a few times. Mismatch with germline at one junction end may stem from a read error. The chain employs TRBV7-2 and TRBJ2-5, with TRBD2 matching over 7 bases. The CDR3 contains 14 residues. CDR1 and CDR2 from the germline V gene are SGHTA and FQGNSA. CDR3 sequence (DNA): TGTGCCAGCAGCTTCCCCCAGCTTGGAGGGAGGGCCGCGTTC. Translated: CASSFPQLGGRAAF.

This clonotype was seen a handful of times. V usage is TRBV6-9 and J usage is TRBJ2-5; TRBD1 agrees at 10 bases. CDR3 length equals 15 residues. V trimming: 2 bases; J trimming: 7 bases; junction bases outside the gene matches: 7. CDR1 and CDR2 from the germline V gene are MNHGY and SVAAGI. For the CDR3, the DNA is TGTGCCAGCAGTTATCGGACAGGGGGGAGATTGACCCAGTACTTC. Amino acids: CASSYRTGGRLTQYF.

There are a few counts of this clonotype. V and J are TRBV5-1 and TRBJ2-7; 7 bases are shared with TRBD1. V lost 1 base to trimming and J lost 0 bases; unmatched junction nucleotides: 13. Germline CDR1 and CDR2: SGHRS and YFSETQ. CDR3 length: 18 amino acids. CDR3 coding DNA: TGCGCCAGCAGCTTGCCTGAATTAAGACAGGGTTTCTCCTACGAGCAGTACTTC. Encoded protein: CASSLPELRQGFSYEQYF. Drawing the rest from reference TRBV5-1 and TRBJ2-7, the complete variable domain is KAGVTQTPRYLIKTRGQQVTLSCSPISGHRSVSWYQQTPGQGLQFLFEYFSETQRNKGNFPGRFSGRQFSNSRSEMNVSTLELGDSALYLCASSLPELRQGFSYEQYFGPGTRLTVT.

About this clonotype itself: A read error may produce the germline difference seen at one junction end. The chain links TRBV15 to TRBJ2-2; TRBD2 might be the D (5 bases). CDR3 length: 16 residues. Germline V gene lookup returns CDR1 LNHNV and CDR2 YYDKDF (reference sequence). The CDR3 DNA follows: TGTGCCACCAGCAGGGGCAGGACGGCGAACACCGGGGAGCTTTTTTTT. This gives the protein CATSRGRTANTGELFF.

Of note for this clonotype: Because it lacks the conserved phenylalanine or tryptophan at the end, this CDR3 is likely a read error. The chain couples TRBV24-1 to TRBJ2-6; the D gene is possibly TRBD2 (6 bases). V was cut by 5 bases and J by 1 base, with 8 bases left in between. The CDR3 sequence is 15 residues long. The germline V gene encodes CDR1 KGHDR and CDR2 SFDVKD. CDR3 DNA sequence: TGTGCCACCAGTGCAAGCGGGTCTGGGGCCAACGTCCTGACTTCC. Its translation: CATSASGSGANVLTS.

This clonotype was observed a few times. V is TRBV28 and J is TRBJ2-7; 7 bases match TRBD2. This CDR3 region has 15 residues. Trimming cost V 5 bases and J 2 bases; bases outside gene matches: 9. Germline V gene sequence: CDR1 MDHEN, CDR2 SYDVKM. The CDR3 loop reads CASSTQAGFTYEQYF. The DNA of the CDR3 is TGTGCCAGCAGTACTCAAGCGGGGTTCACCTACGAGCAGTACTTC.

This clonotype was counted at least ten times. The J gene is TRBJ2-3, the V gene TRBV29-1, with D unclear. Trimming left V 2 bases short and J 1 base short, with 13 bases between. Germline V gene sequence: CDR1 SQVTM, CDR2 ANQGSEA. CDR3 size: 15 residues. DNA for the CDR3: TGCAGCGTTGAATTGGTCAGCCGAGGCACAGATACGCAGTATTTT. Translation gives CSVELVSRGTDTQYF.

The V call is TRBV19, the J call TRBJ2-5; unclear D gene. The CDR3 is made up of 14 amino acids. Germline assignment: CDR1 LNHDA and CDR2 SQIVND (reference sequence). The germline V and J ends were trimmed by 3 bases and 4 bases, with 12 bases remaining between them. The CDR3 here is CASSIHGRGETQYF. The CDR3 region has the DNA TGTGCCAGTAGTATTCACGGACGAGGAGAGACCCAGTACTTC.

This clonotype was seen a handful of times. The chain combines TRBV19 with TRBJ2-2; 14 bases agree with TRBD2. The CDR3 is made up of 17 amino acids. Per the germline V gene, CDR1 is LNHDA and CDR2 is SQIVND (reference sequence). V lost 5 bases, J lost 2 bases, and 4 bases stayed unmatched. DNA for the CDR3: TGTGCCAGTAGTGGGACTAGCGGGAGATTCAACACCGGGGAGCTGTTTTTT. This translates into CASSGTSGRFNTGELFF.

The rearrangement joins TRBV10-1 to TRBJ2-1, with D unclear. The ends were cut back, 5 bases at V and 7 bases at J, with 12 bases in the middle. This CDR3 contains 13 residues. Germline CDR1 WNHNN, CDR2 SYGVQD (reference sequence). The CDR3 sequence is CASSWTDRNEQFF. In nucleotides, the CDR3 is TGCGCCAGCAGTTGGACGGATCGTAATGAGCAGTTCTTC.

At least ten counts were recorded for this clonotype. The rearrangement joins TRBV10-1 to TRBJ2-5; D is ambiguous. CDR1 WNHNN and CDR2 SYGVQD come from the germline V gene (reference sequence). The V and J ends lost 6 bases and 0 bases respectively, with 8 bases between them. CDR3 length: 13 amino acids. The CDR3 bases are TGCGCCAGCAGCAAGGGCGACCAAGAGACCCAGTACTTC. The encoded protein is CASSKGDQETQYF.

In this sample, this clonotype turned up a few times. The chain links TRBV6-1 to TRBJ2-1; the D gene could be TRBD1 or TRBD2 (5 bases each). V shed 4 bases and J shed 4 bases, with 8 bases lying between them. The CDR3 has 13 amino acids. Germline assignment: CDR1 MNHNS and CDR2 SASEGT. CDR3: CASSVREYNEQFF. The DNA of the CDR3 is TGTGCCAGCAGTGTCAGGGAGTACAATGAGCAGTTCTTC.

The rearrangement links TRBV12-3 or TRBV12-4 to TRBJ1-2; D call uncertain. The CDR3 consists of 13 residues. Between the trimmed V and J ends, which lost 7 bases and 8 bases, there was a span of 17 bases. CDR3: CASTSAYSAGYTF. The CDR3 DNA sequence: TGTGCCAGCACATCAGCGTATTCCGCAGGCTACACCTTC.

This clonotype showed up many times. The chain has TRBV6-5 and TRBJ1-1; D is uncertain. The CDR3 has 15 residues. The V end was cut by 0 bases, the J end by 10 bases, with 18 bases between. Germline loops: CDR1 MNHEY, CDR2 SVGAGI. CDR3 amino acids: CASSYSSRTDLIAFF. Here the CDR3 DNA reads TGTGCCAGCAGTTACTCGTCCCGCACTGACCTGATAGCTTTCTTT.

The V gene is TRBV5-1, the J gene TRBJ2-3; D gene ambiguous. Germline CDR1 and CDR2: SGHRS and YFSETQ. V was cut by 1 base and J by 5 bases, with 11 bases left in between. This CDR3 is 14 amino acids long. CDR3 DNA: TGCGCCAGCAGCTTGACAGCTCAGGTAGATACGCAGTATTTT. It translates to CASSLTAQVDTQYF.

Many counts were recorded for this clonotype. The chain is built from TRBV6-5 and TRBJ2-7, with TRBD1 matching 7 bases. This CDR3 has 13 amino acids. Germline lookup yields CDR1 MNHEY and CDR2 SVGAGI. V dropped 8 bases and J dropped 2; count of bases not matched to a gene: 6. CDR3 residues: CASGRDRAYEQYF. CDR3 in DNA: TGTGCCAGCGGCCGGGACAGAGCCTACGAGCAGTACTTC.

This clonotype was seen ten or more times. This chain connects TRBV6-5 to TRBJ2-7; D possibly corresponds to TRBD1 (6 bases). CDR1 and CDR2 (germline): MNHEY, SVGAGI. The CDR3 has 11 residues. V lost 11 bases and J lost 4, with 12 bases in between. This CDR3 is CASGTQYEQYF. The CDR3 DNA reads TGTGCCTCCGGGACACAGTACGAGCAGTACTTC.

This clonotype was recorded at least ten times. The rearrangement joins TRBV12-3 or TRBV12-4 to TRBJ2-7, with TRBD2 matching 8 bases. With 7 bases clipped from V and 3 bases from J, the junction kept 8 bases outside the gene matches. This CDR3 region has 14 residues. CDR3 sequence reads: CASTPGSGVYEQYF. The CDR3 DNA follows: TGTGCCAGCACCCCGGGTAGCGGGGTCTACGAGCAGTACTTC.

This clonotype occurred once. This chain connects TRBV25-1 to TRBJ2-5; D is uncertain. Germline loops: CDR1 MGHDK, CDR2 SYGVNS. Trimming removed 5 bases at V and 2 bases at J, with 9 bases between. The CDR3 length is 13 residues. The CDR3, as DNA: TGTGCCAGCAGTTTATGGGGACAAGAGACCCAGTACTTC. Translated, it gives CASSLWGQETQYF. The full variable domain, its missing parts supplied by reference TRBV25-1 and TRBJ2-5, is EADIYQTPRYLVIGTGKKITLECSQTMGHDKMYWYQQDPGMELHLIHYSYGVNSTEKGDLSSESTVSRIRTEHFPLTLESARPSHTSQYLCASSLWGQETQYFGPGTRLLVL.

This clonotype was detected many times. CDR3 coding DNA: TGCAGCGTTGAAGGGTCGGCTAGAGGTACCTACAATGAGCAGTTCTTC. Protein: CSVEGSARGTYNEQFF. The V gene is TRBV29-1, the J gene TRBJ2-1; D is uncertain. Trimming removed 1 base at V and 2 bases at J, with 15 bases between. This CDR3 is 16 amino acids long. The germline CDR1 and CDR2 sequences are SQVTM and ANQGSEA.

This clonotype was detected many times. The gene calls are TRBV10-3 and TRBJ2-3; D possibly corresponds to TRBD2 (5 bases). The length of the CDR3 is 16 residues. Trimming left V 6 bases short and J 0 bases short, with 16 bases between. Germline V CDR1 and CDR2: ENHRY, SYGVKD. CDR3 sequence (DNA): TGTGCCATCAGGGACCGTGAGCGGTCTAGCACAGATACGCAGTATTTT. This gives the protein CAIRDRERSSTDTQYF.

A few counts support this clonotype. As DNA, the CDR3 is TGCAGCGTTGCCCCCTGGGACTCCTACAATGAGCAGTTCTTC. Protein product: CSVAPWDSYNEQFF. V gene TRBV29-1 combines with J gene TRBJ2-1; D is uncertain. V was trimmed by 4 bases and J by 0 bases, leaving 10 bases between them. The V gene's germline CDR1 is SQVTM and CDR2 ANQGSEA. The CDR3 extends over 14 amino acids.